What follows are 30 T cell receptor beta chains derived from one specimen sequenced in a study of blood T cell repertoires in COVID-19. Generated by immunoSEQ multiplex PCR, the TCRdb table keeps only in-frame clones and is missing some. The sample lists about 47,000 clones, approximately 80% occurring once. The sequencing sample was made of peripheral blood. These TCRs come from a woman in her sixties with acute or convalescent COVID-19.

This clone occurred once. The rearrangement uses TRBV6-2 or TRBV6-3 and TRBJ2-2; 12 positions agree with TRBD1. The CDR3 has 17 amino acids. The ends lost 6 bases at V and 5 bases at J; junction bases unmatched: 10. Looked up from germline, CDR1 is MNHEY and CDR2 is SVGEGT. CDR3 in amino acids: CASSAPGQGARTGELFF. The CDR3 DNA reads TGTGCCAGCAGCGCGCCGGGACAGGGGGCGAGAACCGGGGAGCTGTTTTTT.

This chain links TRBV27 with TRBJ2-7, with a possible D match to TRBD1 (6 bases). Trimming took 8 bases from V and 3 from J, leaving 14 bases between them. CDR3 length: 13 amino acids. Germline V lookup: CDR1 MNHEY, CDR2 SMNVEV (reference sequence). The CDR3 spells CASSGVGYYEQYF. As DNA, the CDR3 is TGTGCCAGCTCAGGGGTCGGATACTACGAGCAGTACTTC.

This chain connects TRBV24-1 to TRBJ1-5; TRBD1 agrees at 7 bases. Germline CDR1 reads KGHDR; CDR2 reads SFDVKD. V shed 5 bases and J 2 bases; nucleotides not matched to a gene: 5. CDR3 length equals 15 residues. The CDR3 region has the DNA TGTGCCACCAGTGGACTCACAGGGGGCAATCAGCCCCAGCATTTT. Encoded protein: CATSGLTGGNQPQHF.

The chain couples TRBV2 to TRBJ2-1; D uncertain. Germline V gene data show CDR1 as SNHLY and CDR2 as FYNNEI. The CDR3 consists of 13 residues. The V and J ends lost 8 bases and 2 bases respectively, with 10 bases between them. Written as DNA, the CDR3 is TGTGCCAGCTTCCTGACTCCCTACAATGAGCAGTTCTTC. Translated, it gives CASFLTPYNEQFF.

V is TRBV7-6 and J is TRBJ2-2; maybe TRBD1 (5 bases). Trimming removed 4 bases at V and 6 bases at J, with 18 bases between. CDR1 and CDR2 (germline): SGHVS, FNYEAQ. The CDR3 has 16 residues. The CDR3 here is CASSSSVFMGPGELFF. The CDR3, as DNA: TGTGCCAGCAGCTCCTCGGTGTTTATGGGGCCCGGGGAGCTGTTTTTT.

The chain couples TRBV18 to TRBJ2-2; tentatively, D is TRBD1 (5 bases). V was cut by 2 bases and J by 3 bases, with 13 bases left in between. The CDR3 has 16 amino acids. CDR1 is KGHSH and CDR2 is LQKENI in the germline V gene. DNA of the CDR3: TGTGCCAGCTCACCAATGGGGCGCCGGGACACCGGGGAGCTGTTTTTT. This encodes CASSPMGRRDTGELFF.

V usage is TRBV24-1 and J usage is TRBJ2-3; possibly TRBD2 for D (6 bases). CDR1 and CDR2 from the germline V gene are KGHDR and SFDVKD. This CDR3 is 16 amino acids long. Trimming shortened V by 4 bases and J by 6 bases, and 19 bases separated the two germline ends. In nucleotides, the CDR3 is TGTGCCACCAGTGACGAAAGTGGCGCGGGGAGGGATACGCAGTATTTT. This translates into CATSDESGAGRDTQYF.

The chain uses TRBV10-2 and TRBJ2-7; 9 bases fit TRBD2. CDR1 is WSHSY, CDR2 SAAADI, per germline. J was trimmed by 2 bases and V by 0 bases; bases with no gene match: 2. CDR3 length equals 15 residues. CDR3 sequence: CASSESLAGTYEQYF. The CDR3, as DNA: TGCGCCAGCAGTGAGTCCCTAGCGGGAACCTACGAGCAGTACTTC.

In nucleotides, the CDR3 is TGCGCCAGCAGCTTGGCCGCGGCAGGGCCCGAGCAGTACTTC. Encoded protein: CASSLAAAGPEQYF. This chain uses TRBV5-1 with TRBJ2-7; D may be TRBD1 (5 bases). Germline-derived CDR1 and CDR2 are SGHRS and YFSETQ. The V end lost 0 bases, the J end lost 6 bases, and 13 bases lay between the germline ends. This CDR3 has 14 amino acids.

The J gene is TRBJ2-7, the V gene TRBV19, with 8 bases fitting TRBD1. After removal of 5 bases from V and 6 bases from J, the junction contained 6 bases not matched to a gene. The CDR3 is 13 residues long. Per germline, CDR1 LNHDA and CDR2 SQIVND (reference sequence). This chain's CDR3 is CASSSQGALEQYF. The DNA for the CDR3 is TGTGCCAGTAGTTCTCAGGGGGCCCTCGAGCAGTACTTC. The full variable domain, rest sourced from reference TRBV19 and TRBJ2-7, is DGGITQSPKYLFRKEGQNVTLSCEQNLNHDAMYWYRQDPGQGLRLIYYSQIVNDFQKGDIAEGYSVSREKKESFPLTVTSAQKNPTAFYLCASSSQGALEQYFGPGTRLTVT.

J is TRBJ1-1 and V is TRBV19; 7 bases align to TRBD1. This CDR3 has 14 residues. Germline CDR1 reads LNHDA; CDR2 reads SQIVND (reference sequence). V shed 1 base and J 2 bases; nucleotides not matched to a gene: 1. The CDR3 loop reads CASSIGTGNTEAFF. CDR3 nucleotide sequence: TGTGCCAGTAGTATAGGGACAGGCAACACTGAAGCTTTCTTT.

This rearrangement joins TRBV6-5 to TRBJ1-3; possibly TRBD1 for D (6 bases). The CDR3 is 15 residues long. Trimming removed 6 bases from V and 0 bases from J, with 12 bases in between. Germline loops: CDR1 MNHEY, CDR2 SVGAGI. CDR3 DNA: TGTGCCAGCAGCCACACAGGGTTCTCTGGAAACACCATATATTTT. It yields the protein CASSHTGFSGNTIYF.

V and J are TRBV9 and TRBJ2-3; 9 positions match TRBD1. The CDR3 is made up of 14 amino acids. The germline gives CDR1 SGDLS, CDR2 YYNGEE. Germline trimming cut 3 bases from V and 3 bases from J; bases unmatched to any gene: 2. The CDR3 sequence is CASSDGTGTDTQYF. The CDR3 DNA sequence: TGTGCCAGCAGCGACGGGACAGGGACAGATACGCAGTATTTT.

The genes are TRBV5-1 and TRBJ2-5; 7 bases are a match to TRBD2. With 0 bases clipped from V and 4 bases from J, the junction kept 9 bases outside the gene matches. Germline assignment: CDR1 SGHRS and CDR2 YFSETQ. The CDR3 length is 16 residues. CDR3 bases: TGCGCCAGCAGCTTGGGAACCCGGAGCGGGACAGAGACCCAGTACTTC. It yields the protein CASSLGTRSGTETQYF.

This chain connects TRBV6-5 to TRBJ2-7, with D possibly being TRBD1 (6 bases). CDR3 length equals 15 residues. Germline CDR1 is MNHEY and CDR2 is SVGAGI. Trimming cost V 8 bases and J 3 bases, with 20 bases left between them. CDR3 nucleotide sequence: TGTGCCAGCGGATCGGAGGTCAGGGGTAACTACGAGCAGTACTTC. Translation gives CASGSEVRGNYEQYF.

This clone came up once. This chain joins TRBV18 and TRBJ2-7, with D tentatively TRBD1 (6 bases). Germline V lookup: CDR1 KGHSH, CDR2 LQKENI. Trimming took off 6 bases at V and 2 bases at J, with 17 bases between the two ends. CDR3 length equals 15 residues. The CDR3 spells CASSQPGTLAYEQYF. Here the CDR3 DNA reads TGTGCCAGCTCGCAACCCGGGACACTAGCCTACGAGCAGTACTTC.

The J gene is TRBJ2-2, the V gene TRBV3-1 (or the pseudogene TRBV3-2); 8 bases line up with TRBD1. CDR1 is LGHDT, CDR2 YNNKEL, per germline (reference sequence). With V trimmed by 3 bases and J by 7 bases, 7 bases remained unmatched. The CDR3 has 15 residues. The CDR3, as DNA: TGTGCCAGCAGCCACCTGTCAGGGGGCTTCGGGGAGCTGTTTTTT. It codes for CASSHLSGGFGELFF.

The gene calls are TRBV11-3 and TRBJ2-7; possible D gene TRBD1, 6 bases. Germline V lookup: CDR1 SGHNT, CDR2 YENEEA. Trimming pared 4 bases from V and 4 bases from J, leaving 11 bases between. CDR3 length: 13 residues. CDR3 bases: TGTGCCAGCAGCTCACTCCAGGGGTACGAGCAGTACTTC. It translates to CASSSLQGYEQYF.

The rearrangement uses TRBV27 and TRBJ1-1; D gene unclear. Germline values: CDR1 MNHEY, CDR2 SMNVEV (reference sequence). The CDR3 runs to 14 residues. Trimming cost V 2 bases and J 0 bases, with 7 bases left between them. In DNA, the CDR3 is TGTGCCAGCAGTTTACCGGGGATGAACACTGAAGCTTTCTTT. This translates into CASSLPGMNTEAFF.

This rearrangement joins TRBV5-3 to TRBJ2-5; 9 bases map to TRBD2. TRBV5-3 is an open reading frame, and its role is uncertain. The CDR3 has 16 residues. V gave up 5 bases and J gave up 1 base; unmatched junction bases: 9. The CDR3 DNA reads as TGTGCCAGAAGACTGAGAAGGACTAGCGTCCAAGAGACCCAGTACTTC. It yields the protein CARRLRRTSVQETQYF.

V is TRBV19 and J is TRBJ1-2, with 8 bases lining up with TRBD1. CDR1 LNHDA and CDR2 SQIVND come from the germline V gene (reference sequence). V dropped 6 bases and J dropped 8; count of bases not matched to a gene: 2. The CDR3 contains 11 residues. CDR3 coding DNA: TGTGCCAGTAGGGACAGGGTCGGCTACACCTTC. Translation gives CASRDRVGYTF.

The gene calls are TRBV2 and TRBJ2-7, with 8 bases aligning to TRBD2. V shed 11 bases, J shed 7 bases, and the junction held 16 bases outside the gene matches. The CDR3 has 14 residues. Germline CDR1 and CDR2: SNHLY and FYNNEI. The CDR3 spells CAGTEGRGAKEQYF. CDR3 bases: TGTGCCGGAACGGAGGGGCGGGGGGCGAAGGAGCAGTACTTC.

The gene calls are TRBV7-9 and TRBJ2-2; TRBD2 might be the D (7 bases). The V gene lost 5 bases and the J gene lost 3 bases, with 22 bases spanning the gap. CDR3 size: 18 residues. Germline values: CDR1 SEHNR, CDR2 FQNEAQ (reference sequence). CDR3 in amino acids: CASSAARGLRRDTGELFF. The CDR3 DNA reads TGTGCCAGCAGCGCGGCCAGGGGACTAAGGAGGGACACCGGGGAGCTGTTTTTT.

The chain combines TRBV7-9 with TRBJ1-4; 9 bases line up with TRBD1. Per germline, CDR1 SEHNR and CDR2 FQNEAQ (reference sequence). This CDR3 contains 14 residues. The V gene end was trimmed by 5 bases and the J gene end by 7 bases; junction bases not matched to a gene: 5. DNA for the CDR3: TGTGCCAGCAGCCCGGGACAGGGTCGTGAAAAACTGTTTTTT. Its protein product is CASSPGQGREKLFF.

The CDR3 bases are TGTGCCAGCAGTGCGGGCTCCTATAATTCACCCCTCCACTTT. Encoded protein: CASSAGSYNSPLHF. The chain links TRBV2 to TRBJ1-6; D is undetermined. This CDR3 contains 14 residues. Germline V lookup: CDR1 SNHLY, CDR2 FYNNEI. Trimming pared 4 bases from V and 0 bases from J, leaving 4 bases between.

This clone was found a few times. In DNA form, the CDR3 reads TGTGCCAGCAGTCGTACGACAGGGGTTGGCTATGGCTACACCTTC. As protein: CASSRTTGVGYGYTF. The chain is built from TRBV7-8 and TRBJ1-2, with 8 bases matching TRBD1. CDR1 is SGHVS and CDR2 is FQNEAQ in the germline V gene. The CDR3 is 15 residues long. V was clipped by 6 bases and J by 4 bases; unmatched bases: 10.

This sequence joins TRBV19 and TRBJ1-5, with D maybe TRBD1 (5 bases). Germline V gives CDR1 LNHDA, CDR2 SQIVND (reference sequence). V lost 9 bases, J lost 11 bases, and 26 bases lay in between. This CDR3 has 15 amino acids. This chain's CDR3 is CASDGTPSFGGTQHF. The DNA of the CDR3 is TGTGCCAGCGACGGGACCCCCTCTTTTGGGGGGACCCAGCATTTT.

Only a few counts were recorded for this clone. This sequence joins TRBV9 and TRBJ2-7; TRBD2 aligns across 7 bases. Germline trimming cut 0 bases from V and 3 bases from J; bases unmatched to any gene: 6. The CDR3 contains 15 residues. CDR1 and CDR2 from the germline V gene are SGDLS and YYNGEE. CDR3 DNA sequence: TGTGCCAGCAGCGTAGCTCCGGGGGGAGACTACGAGCAGTACTTC. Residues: CASSVAPGGDYEQYF.

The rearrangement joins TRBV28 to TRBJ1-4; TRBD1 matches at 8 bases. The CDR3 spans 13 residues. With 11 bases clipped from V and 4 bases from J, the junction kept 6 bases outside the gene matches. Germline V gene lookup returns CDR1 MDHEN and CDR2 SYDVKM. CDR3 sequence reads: CAARTGNNEKLFF. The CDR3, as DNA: TGTGCCGCGCGGACAGGGAATAATGAAAAACTGTTTTTT.

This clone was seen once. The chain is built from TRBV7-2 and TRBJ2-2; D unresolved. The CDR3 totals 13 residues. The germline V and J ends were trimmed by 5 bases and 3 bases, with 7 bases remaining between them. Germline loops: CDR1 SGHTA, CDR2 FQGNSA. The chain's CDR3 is CASSQTYTGELFF. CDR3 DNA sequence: TGTGCCAGCAGCCAAACTTACACCGGGGAGCTGTTTTTT.